These 10 T cell receptor beta chains originate from one sample sequenced in a study of blood T cell repertoires in COVID-19. Libraries were prepared by immunoSEQ multiplex PCR; TCRdb keeps only in-frame clonotypes and omits some of them. The table shows a few hundred thousand clones, with 88% occurring only once. Input material: peripheral blood. The receptors originated from a man aged 55 to 70 who had recovered from COVID-19.

The V call is TRBV4-1, the J call TRBJ2-7, with TRBD2 matching 7 bases. With V trimmed by 0 bases and J by 0 bases, 5 bases remained unmatched. There are 16 residues in the CDR3. Germline V gene data show CDR1 as MGHRA and CDR2 as YSYEKL. In nucleotides, the CDR3 is TGCGCCAGCAGCCAAGATTGGGGGACTACCTCCTACGAGCAGTACTTC. Protein product: CASSQDWGTTSYEQYF.

The chain couples TRBV4-2 to TRBJ2-5, with TRBD1 as a possible D gene (7 bases). Germline V gene sequence: CDR1 LGHNA, CDR2 YNFKEQ. V gave up 2 bases and J gave up 0 bases, with 16 bases separating them. CDR3 length: 17 residues. CDR3 sequence: CASSQRSGGGNQETQYF. The CDR3 DNA reads TGTGCCAGCAGCCAAAGGAGCGGAGGGGGCAACCAAGAGACCCAGTACTTC.

V is TRBV5-1 and J is TRBJ1-1; 10 bases line up with TRBD1. Germline V gene data show CDR1 as SGHRS and CDR2 as YFSETQ. This CDR3 has 14 amino acids. Trimming removed 4 bases from V and 4 bases from J; junction bases left unmatched: 4. The CDR3 protein is CASSGRTGGTEAFF. CDR3 DNA: TGCGCCAGCAGCGGGAGGACAGGGGGCACTGAAGCTTTCTTT.

This clone was seen only once. The chain joins TRBV9 to TRBJ2-1, with D maybe TRBD1 (6 bases). This CDR3 region has 14 residues. Trimming left V 0 bases short and J 6 bases short, with 10 bases between. From germline, CDR1 is SGDLS and CDR2 YYNGEE. The CDR3 bases are TGTGCCAGCAGCGTAGGGGGGCGTCGCAATGAGCAGTTCTTC. Residues: CASSVGGRRNEQFF.

The chain has TRBV10-3 and TRBJ2-7; TRBD2 matches at 9 bases. Germline V lookup: CDR1 ENHRY, CDR2 SYGVKD. CDR3 length equals 15 residues. The V segment lost 6 bases and the J segment 1 base; nucleotides outside the gene matches: 7. The CDR3 protein is CAIRPGTSRSYEQYF. CDR3 nucleotide sequence: TGTGCCATCAGACCTGGGACTAGCAGATCCTACGAGCAGTACTTC.

V gene TRBV5-8 combines with J gene TRBJ1-2; 8 nucleotides agree with TRBD1. This CDR3 spans 16 amino acids. V lost 1 base to trimming and J lost 3 bases; unmatched junction nucleotides: 8. CDR1 and CDR2 (germline): SGHTS, YDEGEE. The CDR3, as DNA: TGTGCCAGCAGCTTGACCCCGGGACAGGACTACTATGGCTACACCTTC. This gives the protein CASSLTPGQDYYGYTF.

V gene TRBV5-6 combines with J gene TRBJ1-2; TRBD1 might be the D (6 bases). The CDR3 is 14 amino acids. The V and J ends lost 2 bases and 2 bases respectively, with 10 bases between them. CDR1 and CDR2 from the germline V gene are SGHDT and YYEEEE. This chain's CDR3 is CASSLAGVNYGYTF. The CDR3 nucleotides are TGTGCCAGCAGCTTAGCAGGGGTGAACTATGGCTACACCTTC.

The rearrangement uses TRBV2 and TRBJ2-7; TRBD1 matches 7 bases. The germline gives CDR1 SNHLY, CDR2 FYNNEI. This CDR3 comprises 13 residues. With 3 bases clipped from V and 5 bases from J, the junction kept 4 bases outside the gene matches. The CDR3 sequence is CASSEGTVNEQYF. CDR3 sequence (DNA): TGTGCCAGCAGTGAGGGGACAGTAAACGAGCAGTACTTC.

The chain recombines TRBV10-2 with TRBJ2-1; D is possibly TRBD1 (6 bases). The V end was cut by 6 bases, the J end by 9 bases, with 21 bases between. This CDR3 region has 15 residues. Germline loops: CDR1 WSHSY, CDR2 SAAADI. In DNA form, the CDR3 reads TGCGCCAGCAGACTACGGGACACCCGTTTTGGTGAGCAGTTCTTC. It is translated as CASRLRDTRFGEQFF.

As concerns this clone: Other DNA sequences from this sample encode an identical CDR3 as well. The chain links TRBV6-5 to TRBJ1-5; tentatively, D is TRBD1 (6 bases). This CDR3 has 14 residues. Germline values: CDR1 MNHEY, CDR2 SVGAGI. Trimming left V 3 bases short and J 7 bases short, with 13 bases between. CDR3 protein: CASSYTGQGQPQHF. CDR3 DNA sequence: TGTGCCAGCAGTTATACAGGGCAGGGACAGCCCCAGCATTTT.